The T cell receptor beta chain described here comes from a study of glioma-infiltrating T cells after dendritic cell vaccination. Up to about 2 ug genomic DNA was used for TCRB CDR3 amplification. Using immunoSEQ multiplex PCR, the repertoire was profiled, and TCRdb retains in-frame clones only, with some absent. The table has fewer than 95,000 clones, 85% seen once. The sample's time point: after dendritic cell vaccination, including at tumor progression/relapse. The V and J ends lost 3 bases and 1 base respectively, with 19 bases between them. Germline CDR1 reads KGHSH; CDR2 reads LQKENI. The CDR3 runs 17 residues.

The sequencing here drew on blood, taken after dendritic cell vaccination. The receptor was isolated from a human donor with glioblastoma. The V and J genes are TRBV18 and TRBJ2-7; D possibly corresponds to TRBD1 (7 bases). The CDR3 nucleotides are TGTGCCAGCTCACCGGGGGGCCTGGGACAGAAATCCTACGAGCAGTACTTC. Protein: CASSPGGLGQKSYEQYF.